This T cell receptor beta chain was sequenced in a study of cytotoxic CD8 clonotypes in ibrutinib-treated CLL. Study-level findings and limits: Public clonotypes were seen rarely and were contracted or stable on treatment. Rising at ibrutinib response, clonality subsequently fell back toward baseline at progression.

V gave up 6 bases and J gave up 2 bases, with 11 bases separating them. Germline assignment: CDR1 SQVTM and CDR2 ANQGSEA. This CDR3 spans 12 amino acids. Sequencing was designed to attain a depth spanning 1 in 200,000 to 1 in 1 million T cells. Only in-frame clones appear in the TCRdb table, and some are missing; sequencing was by immunoSEQ multiplex PCR. The data contain under 300,000 clones, roughly 70% of them seen just once; the ten biggest clones take up just over 15%. Genomic DNA in a quantity of about 2.1 micrograms was derived from cryopreserved PBMCs for TCR beta libraries. This clone has only a few counts. The antigen is unknown.

This TCR derives from a human donor with chronic lymphocytic leukemia. The sample consisted of PBMCs, taken after 24 months of ibrutinib treatment. The rearrangement links TRBV29-1 to TRBJ2-7; D is unclear. The CDR3 DNA reads as TGCAGCGTCCTTTGGGGAACCTACGAGCAGTACTTC. It codes for CSVLWGTYEQYF.